The rows below give T cell receptor beta chains drawn from one sample of a study of identical twins. TCRdb fed the 5' RACE reads into MiXCR, producing one record per CDR3 protein. The profile shows hundreds of thousands of distinct CDR3 sequences, about 20% of them singletons. This sample also appeared in a second study, on T cells expressing NK-cell markers.

Sequencing used PBMCs. The receptors originated from a young woman in good health. Both conserved end residues are part of each CDR3. A D gene is named only where the DNA matches it firmly. Rows may omit the clone size; those that give it use once, few, many or a size class.

>14|TRBV18|TRBJ2-3|few|.
TGTGCCAGCTCACCTATGCACACCGGCGATACGCAGTATTTT
CASSPMHTGDTQYF
>14|TRBV29-1|TRBJ2-2|.|.
TGCAGCGTTGGGGGTGAGGGATTCACCGGGGAGCTGTTTTTT
CSVGGEGFTGELFF
>12|TRBV12-3/TRBV12-4|TRBJ1-2|many|.
TGTGCCAGCAGTTTAGCGAACTATGGCTACACCTTC
CASSLANYGYTF
>14|TRBV7-2|TRBJ1-2|.|.
TGTGCCACCGCCCCTCCCGGGACTGGAATTCGCTACACCTTC
CATAPPGTGIRYTF
>15|TRBV5-1|TRBJ2-1|few|.
TGCGCCAGCAGCTTGGGAGGGGTAGAGAAGAATGAGCAGTTCTTC
CASSLGGVEKNEQFF
>13|TRBV7-9|TRBJ2-7|few|.
TGTGCCAGCAGCCCCGACACCTACTACGAGCAGTACTTC
CASSPDTYYEQYF
>16|TRBV20-1|TRBJ2-3|once|.
TGCAGTGCTTCCCCCGCGACGGCTGAGGTCGCAGATACGCAGTATTTT
CSASPATAEVADTQYF
>14|TRBV5-1|TRBJ2-5|once|.
TGCGCCAGCAGCGTTGGGTCCAGGCAAGAGACCCAGTACTTC
CASSVGSRQETQYF
>14|TRBV19|TRBJ1-1|few|.
TGTGCCAGTAGCCTTTCGACGGTCAACACTGAAGCTTTCTTT
CASSLSTVNTEAFF
>14|TRBV6-5|TRBJ2-5|few|.
TGTGCCAGCAGTTACGCGGCAGGGGTAGAGACCCAGTACTTC
CASSYAAGVETQYF
>17|TRBV10-3|TRBJ2-3|.|TRBD2
TGTGCCATCAAGATAGCGGGAGGGGGTTCTAGCACAGATACGCAGTATTTT
CAIKIAGGGSSTDTQYF
>16|TRBV12-3/TRBV12-4|TRBJ2-1|few|.
TGTGCCAGCAGACCGTACCAGAAAGGGCCTTACAATGAGCAGTTCTTC
CASRPYQKGPYNEQFF
>18|TRBV11-1|TRBJ2-3|.|TRBD1
TGTGCCAGCAGCTCCCTGAGGGACAGGACAGTAGACACAGATACGCAGTATTTT
CASSSLRDRTVDTDTQYF
>15|TRBV7-8|TRBJ2-5|.|.
TGTGCCAGCAGCTTAAGCCCAGATCGGGGGAAGACCCAGTACTTC
CASSLSPDRGKTQYF
>15|TRBV20-1|TRBJ2-1|few|.
TGCAGTGCTAGAGATCTCGTAGGGGTGTGGGGTGAGCAGTTCTTC
CSARDLVGVWGEQFF
>14|TRBV3-1|TRBJ2-1|.|.
TGTGCCAGCAGCCAGCCTTCCGGGGGCAATGAGCAGTTCTTC
CASSQPSGGNEQFF
>15|TRBV6-5|TRBJ1-1|many|.
TGTGCCAGCAGTTACTCTGGGGCCTGGAACACTGAAGCTTTCTTT
CASSYSGAWNTEAFF
>14|TRBV20-1|TRBJ1-5|many|TRBD1
TGCAGTGCTGTCCGGGACAGCGCAAATCAGCCCCAGCATTTT
CSAVRDSANQPQHF
>15|TRBV7-9|TRBJ2-7|few|TRBD2
TGTGCCAGCAGCGACCTTCTAGCGGGAGGGAACGAGCAGTACTTC
CASSDLLAGGNEQYF
>15|TRBV3-1|TRBJ1-1|.|TRBD1
TGTGCCAGCAGCCCTTCGACAGGGGAGGTCACTGAAGCTTTCTTT
CASSPSTGEVTEAFF
>14|TRBV12-3/TRBV12-4|TRBJ2-1|few|.
TGTGCCAGCTCCCCCGGGGACTCCTACAATGAGCAGTTCTTC
CASSPGDSYNEQFF
>15|TRBV20-1|TRBJ2-7|.|.
TGCAGTGCTAGACCCAAACCGGGTCCACAGAACGAGCAGTACTTC
CSARPKPGPQNEQYF
>12|TRBV10-3|TRBJ1-1|few|.
TGTGCCATCAGTGAAGACGGGGGGAAAGCTTTCTTT
CAISEDGGKAFF
>14|TRBV7-2|TRBJ2-7|.|TRBD2
TGTGCCAGCAGCTCCGCGAGCGGGAGGCCCGAGCAGTACTTC
CASSSASGRPEQYF
>16|TRBV7-3|TRBJ2-1|.|TRBD2
TGTGCCAGCAGCCTCCAGAGCGGGGGGGGATACAATGAGCAGTTCTTC
CASSLQSGGGYNEQFF
>13|TRBV5-1|TRBJ1-1|.|.
TGCGCCAGCAGGGCAGAGATGAACACTGAAGCTTTCTTT
CASRAEMNTEAFF
>13|TRBV20-1|TRBJ2-7|.|.
TGCAGTGCTAGAGATTGGCGGCCCTACGAGCAGTACTTC
CSARDWRPYEQYF
>11|TRBV20-1|TRBJ2-1|.|.
TGCAGTGCTAGAGGACGAGTTGAGCAGTTCTTC
CSARGRVEQFF
>15|TRBV9|TRBJ2-5|.|.
TGTGCCAGCAGCGTCCTGAACGGGGTGGGTGAGACCCAGTACTTC
CASSVLNGVGETQYF